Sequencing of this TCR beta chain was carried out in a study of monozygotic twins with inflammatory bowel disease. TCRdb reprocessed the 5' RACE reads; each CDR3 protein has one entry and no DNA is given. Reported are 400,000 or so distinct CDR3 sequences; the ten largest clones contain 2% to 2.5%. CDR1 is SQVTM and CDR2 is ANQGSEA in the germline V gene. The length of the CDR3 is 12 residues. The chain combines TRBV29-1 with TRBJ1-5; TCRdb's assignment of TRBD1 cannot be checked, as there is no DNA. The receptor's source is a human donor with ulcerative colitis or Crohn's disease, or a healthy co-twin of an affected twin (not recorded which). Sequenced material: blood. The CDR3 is CSVEVPGQPQHF.